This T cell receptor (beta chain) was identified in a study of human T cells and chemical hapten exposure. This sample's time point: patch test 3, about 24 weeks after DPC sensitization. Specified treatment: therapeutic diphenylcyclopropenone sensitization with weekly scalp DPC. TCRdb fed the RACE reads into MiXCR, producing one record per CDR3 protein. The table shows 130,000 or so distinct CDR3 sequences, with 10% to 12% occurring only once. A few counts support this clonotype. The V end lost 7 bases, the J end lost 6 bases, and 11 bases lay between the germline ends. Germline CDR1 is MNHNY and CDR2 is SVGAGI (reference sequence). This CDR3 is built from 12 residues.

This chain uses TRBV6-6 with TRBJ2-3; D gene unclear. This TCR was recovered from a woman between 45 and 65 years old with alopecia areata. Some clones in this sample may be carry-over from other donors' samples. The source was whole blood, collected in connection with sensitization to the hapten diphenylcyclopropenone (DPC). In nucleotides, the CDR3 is TGTGCCAGCACCGGTTTTGTGGATACGCAGTATTTT. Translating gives CASTGFVDTQYF.